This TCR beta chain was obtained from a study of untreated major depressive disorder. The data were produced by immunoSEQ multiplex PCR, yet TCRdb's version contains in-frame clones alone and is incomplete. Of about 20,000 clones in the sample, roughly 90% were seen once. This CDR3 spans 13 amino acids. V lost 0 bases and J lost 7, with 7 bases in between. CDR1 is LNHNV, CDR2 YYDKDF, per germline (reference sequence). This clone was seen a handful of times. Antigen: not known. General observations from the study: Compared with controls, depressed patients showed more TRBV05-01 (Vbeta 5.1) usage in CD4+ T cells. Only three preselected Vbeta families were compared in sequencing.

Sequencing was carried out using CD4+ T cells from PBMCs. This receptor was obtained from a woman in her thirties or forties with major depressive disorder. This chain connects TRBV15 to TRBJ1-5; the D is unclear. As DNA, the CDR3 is TGTGCCACCAGCAGAGACCCCGACCAGCCCCAGCATTTT. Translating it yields CATSRDPDQPQHF.